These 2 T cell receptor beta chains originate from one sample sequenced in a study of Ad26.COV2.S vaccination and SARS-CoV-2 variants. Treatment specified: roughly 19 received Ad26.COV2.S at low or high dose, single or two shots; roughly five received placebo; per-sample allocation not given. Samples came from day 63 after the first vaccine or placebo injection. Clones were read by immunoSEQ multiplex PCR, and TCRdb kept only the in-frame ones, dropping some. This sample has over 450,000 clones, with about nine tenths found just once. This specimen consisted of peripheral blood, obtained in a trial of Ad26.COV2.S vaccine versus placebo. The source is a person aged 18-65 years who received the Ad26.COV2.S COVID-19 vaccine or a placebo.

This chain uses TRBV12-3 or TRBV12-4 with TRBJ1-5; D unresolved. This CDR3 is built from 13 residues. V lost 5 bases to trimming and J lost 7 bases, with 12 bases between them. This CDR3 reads CASSRSEGQPQHF. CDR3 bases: TGTGCCAGCAGTAGATCAGAGGGACAGCCCCAGCATTTT.

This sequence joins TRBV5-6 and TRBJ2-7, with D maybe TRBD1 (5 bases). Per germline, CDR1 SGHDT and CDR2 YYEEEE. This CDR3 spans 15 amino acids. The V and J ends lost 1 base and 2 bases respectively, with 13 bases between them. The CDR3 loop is CASSLLTRATYEQYF. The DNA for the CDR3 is TGTGCCAGCAGCTTGTTGACCAGGGCTACCTACGAGCAGTACTTC.